This is a list of T cell receptor beta chains from one sample in a study of Ad26.COV2.S vaccination and SARS-CoV-2 variants. This table comes from immunoSEQ multiplex PCR, and its TCRdb copy is limited to in-frame clones, with some not included. In the table there are a few hundred thousand clones, 90% of which are singletons. The sequences come from peripheral blood, collected in a trial of Ad26.COV2.S vaccine versus placebo. These receptors were obtained from a person aged 18-60 years who received the Ad26.COV2.S COVID-19 vaccine or a placebo. CDR3s include the opening cysteine and the closing phenylalanine or tryptophan. Each record gives: clone size, V gene, D gene, J gene, CDR3 DNA, CDR3 protein. D genes are given only for firm matches. Clone sizes are given selectively: once, few, many, or a class where the clone is expanded.

NA,TRBV6-5,NA,TRBJ1-2,TGTGCCAGCAGAAGGACAGCTGACTATGGCTACACCTTC,CASRRTADYGYTF
NA,TRBV19,NA,TRBJ2-1,TGTGCCAGTACCCCGCCGGAAGACAATGAGCAGTTCTTC,CASTPPEDNEQFF
once,TRBV7-7,NA,TRBJ2-2,TGTGCTAGCAGCTTAGAGGCAGGGATGACCGGGGAGCTGTTTTTT,CASSLEAGMTGELFF
NA,TRBV4-1,NA,TRBJ2-1,TGCGCCAGCACCCCTAGCCAGGGTTTCTACAATGAGCAGTTCTTC,CASTPSQGFYNEQFF
many,TRBV4-1,TRBD1,TRBJ2-1,TGCGCCAGCAGCCAAGGGACAGGGGACTACAATGAGCAGTTCTTC,CASSQGTGDYNEQFF
NA,TRBV5-1,TRBD1,TRBJ1-3,TGCGCCAGCAGCCGACAGGGTCCTAGCTCTGGAAACACCATATATTTT,CASSRQGPSSGNTIYF
NA,TRBV7-2,TRBD2,TRBJ2-3,TGTGCCAGCAGTTCATTAGCGGGAGAGGGAACAGATACGCAGTATTTT,CASSSLAGEGTDTQYF
NA,TRBV19,TRBD1,TRBJ2-7,TGTGCCAGTAGTAACCTACAGGGGGACGAGCAGTACTTC,CASSNLQGDEQYF
NA,TRBV7-2,TRBD2,TRBJ2-7,TGTGCCAGCAGCACCACTAGCGCGAGCTCCTACGAGCAGTACTTC,CASSTTSASSYEQYF
NA,TRBV7-9,TRBD2,TRBJ2-3,TGTGCCAGCAGCTTAGCGCGGGGGGTGGAGGATACGCAGTATTTT,CASSLARGVEDTQYF
NA,TRBV5-1,NA,TRBJ2-3,TGCGCCAGCAGCTTGGACCATTACACAGATACGCAGTATTTT,CASSLDHYTDTQYF
NA,TRBV15,TRBD2,TRBJ2-1,TGTGCCACCAGCAGGGATCTAGCGGGAGGGATCTCCTACAATGAGCAGTTCTTC,CATSRDLAGGISYNEQFF
few,TRBV5-4,NA,TRBJ2-2,TGTGCCAGCAGCTCAGGGCCGTCGAACACCGGGGAGCTGTTTTTT,CASSSGPSNTGELFF
NA,TRBV5-1,TRBD1,TRBJ2-7,TGCGCCAGCAGCTGGGGTCTACAGGGGGCCTACGAGCAGTACTTC,CASSWGLQGAYEQYF
NA,TRBV14,TRBD2,TRBJ2-1,TGTGCCAGCAGCCAGGGACTATGGGTTCACAATGAGCAGTTCTTC,CASSQGLWVHNEQFF
NA,TRBV28,NA,TRBJ1-1,TGTGCCAGCAGTCCCCCGATATCGGGGACTGAAGCTTTCTTT,CASSPPISGTEAFF
NA,TRBV19,NA,TRBJ2-5,TGTGCCAGTAGTATGGCGCGGGGTGGAGAGACCCAGTACTTC,CASSMARGGETQYF
NA,TRBV18,NA,TRBJ2-1,TGTGCCAGCTCACCACTTATCAATGAGCAGTTCTTC,CASSPLINEQFF
NA,TRBV6-5,NA,TRBJ2-3,TGTGCCAGCAGTAAACCAGGCACAGATACGCAGTATTTT,CASSKPGTDTQYF
NA,TRBV28,NA,TRBJ2-1,TGTGCCAGCAGCAAAGGCCTCGGAGAGCAGTTCTTC,CASSKGLGEQFF
NA,TRBV6-1,NA,TRBJ2-7,TGTGCCAGCAGTGATAGTCCCCTCCTCCGCTACGAGCAGTACTTC,CASSDSPLLRYEQYF
NA,TRBV5-1,TRBD1,TRBJ2-7,TGCGCCAGCAGCGTCTTGGACAGGGTGCACGAGCAGTACTTC,CASSVLDRVHEQYF
NA,TRBV5-8,TRBD1,TRBJ2-2,TGTGCCAGCAGCTTGGGTGATCTAGGTCCGGGACAGACTCTCGCCGGGGAGCTGTTTTTT,CASSLGDLGPGQTLAGELFF
NA,TRBV7-2,NA,TRBJ2-5,TGTGCCAGCAGCTTACGTGGGAGGGGGGGCGAGACCCAGTACTTC,CASSLRGRGGETQYF
NA,TRBV2,NA,TRBJ1-2,TGTGCCAGCAGCCAGGAGTTAAACTATGGCTACACCTTC,CASSQELNYGYTF
once,TRBV2,NA,TRBJ2-2,TGTGCCAGCAGTGCTGTCGCGAACACCGGGGAGCTGTTTTTT,CASSAVANTGELFF
NA,TRBV9,TRBD2,TRBJ2-1,TGTGCCAGCAGCTCCATGGGGTGGGGGGGCAATGAGCAGTTCTTC,CASSSMGWGGNEQFF
few,TRBV29-1,NA,TRBJ2-2,TGCAGCGTTGTTAACTTGAACACCGGGGAGCTGTTTTTT,CSVVNLNTGELFF
few,TRBV7-9,NA,TRBJ1-3,TGTGCCAGCAGAGTCACTGGAAACACCATATATTTT,CASRVTGNTIYF
NA,TRBV9,TRBD2,TRBJ2-2,TGTGCCAGCAGCGTAACTCTAGCGGGATACCATACGAACACCGGGGAGCTGTTTTTT,CASSVTLAGYHTNTGELFF
NA,TRBV6-5,NA,TRBJ1-2,TGTGCCAGCAGTTACTCGGTCGGAGTGAACTATGGCTACACCTTC,CASSYSVGVNYGYTF
NA,TRBV7-3,NA,TRBJ2-1,TGTGCCAGCAGCCTCGGACCTAACAATGAGCAGTTCTTC,CASSLGPNNEQFF
NA,TRBV20-1,NA,TRBJ1-6,TGCAGTGCTAGTGGCAGGTTCCCATATAATTCACCCCTCCACTTT,CSASGRFPYNSPLHF
NA,TRBV19,TRBD1,TRBJ2-3,TGTGCCAGTACCTCCCTCCCGGGACAGGGTCCAGATACGCAGTATTTT,CASTSLPGQGPDTQYF
NA,TRBV20-1,NA,TRBJ2-5,TGCAGTGCTAGTGTCCGGGAGCCGCCCCGCGGTACGCAGTACTTC,CSASVREPPRGTQYF
NA,TRBV7-8,NA,TRBJ2-1,TGTGCCAGCAGCTTGGGACCCGACAATGAGCAGTTCTTC,CASSLGPDNEQFF
NA,TRBV7-9,NA,TRBJ2-3,TGTGCCAGCAGCTTAGCTAGCGGACTCACAGATACGCAGTATTTT,CASSLASGLTDTQYF
NA,TRBV25-1,NA,TRBJ2-1,TGTGCCAGCAGTGATCCCCGAGGAGCCTACAATGAGCAGTTCTTC,CASSDPRGAYNEQFF
NA,TRBV3-1/TRBV3-2,NA,TRBJ2-1,TGTGCCAGCAGCGACCGGGGCAGCTCCTACAATGAGCAGTTCTTC,CASSDRGSSYNEQFF
NA,TRBV19,TRBD1,TRBJ1-5,TGTGCCAGTTCTGCCGGGACAGGGGGGGGACTAAATCAGCCCCAGCATTTT,CASSAGTGGGLNQPQHF
NA,TRBV11-3,TRBD2,TRBJ2-1,TGTGCCAGCAGCTTAAGGGGACTAGCGGGAGGAGGTGATGAGCAGTTCTTC,CASSLRGLAGGGDEQFF